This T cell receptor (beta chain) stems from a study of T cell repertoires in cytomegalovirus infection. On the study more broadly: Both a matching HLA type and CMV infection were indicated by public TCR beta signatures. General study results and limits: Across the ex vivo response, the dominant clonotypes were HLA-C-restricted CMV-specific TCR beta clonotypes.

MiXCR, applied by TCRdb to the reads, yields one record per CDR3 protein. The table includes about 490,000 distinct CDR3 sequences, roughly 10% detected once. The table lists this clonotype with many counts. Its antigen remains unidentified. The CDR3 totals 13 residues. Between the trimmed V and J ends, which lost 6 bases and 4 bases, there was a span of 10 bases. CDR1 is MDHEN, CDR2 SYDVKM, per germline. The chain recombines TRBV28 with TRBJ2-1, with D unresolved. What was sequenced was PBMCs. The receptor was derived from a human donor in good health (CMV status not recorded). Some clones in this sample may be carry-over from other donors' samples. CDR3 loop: CASSPGFYNEQFF. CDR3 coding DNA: TGTGCCAGCAGCCCTGGATTTTACAATGAGCAGTTCTTC.